What follows is one T cell receptor beta chain and its context. Its specific antigen is unknown. No much larger clone is present one base from it, and per-base qualities are unavailable. The data stem from a study of CD8 T cells in ankylosing spondylitis (dated by TCRdb to 2017 to 2019). As for the study more broadly: The study set out to find disease-linked TCR variants by profiling T cell receptor beta repertoires in ankylosing spondylitis patients and healthy donors. Peripheral blood samples were taken, and synovial fluid was additionally collected from ankylosing spondylitis patients. The full study cohort comprised about 23 ankylosing spondylitis patients and approximately 100 healthy donors.

The CDR1 and CDR2 encoded by the germline V gene are KGHSH and LQKENI. Trimming takes 2 bases from V and 6 bases from J, and the germline ends sit 4 bases apart. From its cysteine to its phenylalanine, the CDR3 spans 11 amino acids. The entry retains the CDR3 DNA only, 33 bases that are in frame from base 1. Findings and caveats that apply to the study as a whole: A TCR beta motif of several highly homologous amino acid variants appeared characteristic of blood from ankylosing spondylitis patients. Some TCR beta motif variants had previously been reported in synovial fluid and blood of reactive arthritis patients, which suggested common disease-initiation mechanisms. The disease-linked clones were reported as significantly enriched in matched synovial fluid samples from ankylosing spondylitis patients. The disease-linked clones had a CD8+ phenotype and were found at relatively low frequencies in peripheral blood.

Reads for this sample came from an Illumina HiSeq 2500. Quantitative 5'-RACE with molecular barcodes was used to prepare TCR beta libraries. The authors' pipeline ran thus. A new computational method based on a probabilistic model of VDJ rearrangement was used to identify disease-linked TCR variants. Using fastp trimming at Q25 and MiXCR clonotype assembly, TCRdb reanalyzed the public sequencing data and kept in-frame beta chains. Rows with one shared CDR3 protein collapse into an entry with the most common genes and DNA. What appears here as the V and J calls and clone size reflects TCRdb's work, not the paper's. This sample has roughly 200,000 distinct CDR3 sequences in its table, and roughly 24% of those were observed once. The ten top clones hold just over 6.5% of the sample.

The V gene is TRBV18 and the J gene is TRBJ2-5, with no D gene named confidently. The TCR sequence derives from a male donor with ankylosing spondylitis or in good health (not recorded which). The sequenced material came from blood, either unsorted or a sorted T cell fraction (not recorded which). The CDR3 region has the sequence CASSPGQTQYF. Read as DNA, the sequence is TGTGCCAGCTCACCAGGGCAGACCCAGTACTTC. Beyond the CDR3, the reference TRBV18 and TRBJ2-5 genes provide the residues; the full variable domain reads: NAGVMQNPRHLVRRRGQEARLRCSPMKGHSHVYWYRQLPEEGLKFMVYLQKENIIDESGMPKERFSAEFPKEGPSILRIQQVVRGDSAAYFCASSPGQTQYFGPGTRLLVL.